The 30 T cell receptor beta chains below come from one sample, sequenced in a study of cytomegalovirus exposure and HLA in healthy donors. Primers for the PCR totalled 60 Vbeta and 13 Jbeta. Sequencing used immunoSEQ multiplex PCR; TCRdb keeps in-frame clones, though not all of them. The data hold about 200,000 clones, with roughly 84% observed a single time. Sequencing was done on a sample of PBMCs. These receptors were taken from a man aged 50-60 years in good health and CMV-seronegative.

This clone showed up just a few times. The rearrangement uses TRBV5-4 and TRBJ2-7; the D gene is possibly TRBD1 (6 bases). The length of the CDR3 is 13 residues. The V gene's germline CDR1 is SGHNT and CDR2 YYREEE (reference sequence). V was shortened by 4 bases and J by 4 bases, with 12 bases between the two germline ends. CDR3 sequence: CASSHGQTYEQYF. The CDR3 DNA reads as TGTGCCAGCAGCCACGGACAGACTTACGAGCAGTACTTC.

The CDR3 sequence: CASSLIGSRPQHF. The CDR3 bases are TGTGCCAGCAGTTTGATAGGGAGTCGGCCCCAGCATTTT. The chain combines TRBV28 with TRBJ1-5; D call uncertain. The V gene's germline CDR1 is MDHEN and CDR2 SYDVKM. Trimming removed 3 bases at V and 9 bases at J, with 12 bases between. CDR3 size: 13 residues.

The CDR3 DNA sequence: TGCAGCGCAGAACTAGCGGGGCGCACAGATACGCAGTATTTT. It translates to CSAELAGRTDTQYF. This chain uses TRBV29-1 with TRBJ2-3; 10 nucleotides align to TRBD2. This CDR3 region has 14 residues. From germline, CDR1 is SQVTM and CDR2 ANQGSEA. J gave up 1 base and V 7 bases, and 5 bases lay outside the gene matches.

The genes are TRBV7-2 and TRBJ2-7; 7 bases align to TRBD2. This CDR3 has 15 amino acids. CDR1 SGHTA and CDR2 FQGNSA come from the germline V gene. V shed 3 bases, J shed 1 base, and the junction held 6 bases outside the gene matches. CDR3 sequence reads: CASSFPTRGSYEQYF. The CDR3 DNA reads TGTGCCAGCAGCTTCCCAACGCGGGGGTCCTACGAGCAGTACTTC.

The genes are TRBV18 and TRBJ2-5; D is unresolved. The CDR3 is made up of 15 amino acids. Germline loops: CDR1 KGHSH, CDR2 LQKENI. With 4 bases removed from V and 0 bases from J, the gap between germline ends came to 12 bases. The chain's CDR3 is CASSLIQRYQETQYF. The CDR3 DNA reads TGTGCCAGCTCACTAATTCAGAGGTACCAAGAGACCCAGTACTTC.

This chain links TRBV28 with TRBJ2-3; TRBD2 might be the D (6 bases). Germline CDR1 MDHEN, CDR2 SYDVKM. The V and J ends lost 6 bases and 6 bases respectively, with 16 bases between them. The CDR3 runs to 14 residues. CDR3 region: CASRSLASIDTQYF. The CDR3 nucleotides read TGTGCCAGCAGATCGCTAGCGAGTATCGATACGCAGTATTTT.

There are a few counts of this clone. The CDR3 nucleotides are TGTGCCAGTAGCAGGACAGGGGGCAAGGGCAATCAGCCCCAGCATTTT. This encodes CASSRTGGKGNQPQHF. The genes are TRBV19 and TRBJ1-5; 11 nucleotides agree with TRBD1. This CDR3 has 16 amino acids. The germline V gene encodes CDR1 LNHDA and CDR2 SQIVND (reference sequence). The ends lost 6 bases at V and 2 bases at J; junction bases unmatched: 6.

The chain joins TRBV6-5 to TRBJ1-5, with 7 positions matching TRBD1. The junction had 9 bases not matched to a gene; V was cut back by 6 bases and J by 10 bases. Germline CDR1 reads MNHEY; CDR2 reads SVGAGI. This CDR3 has 13 amino acids. The CDR3 is CASSRDSDRPQHF. CDR3 DNA: TGTGCCAGCAGCCGGGACAGCGATCGTCCCCAGCATTTT.

The rearrangement uses TRBV18 and TRBJ1-1; 9 bases are shared with TRBD1. The germline CDR1 and CDR2 sequences are KGHSH and LQKENI. The ends lost 6 bases at V and 3 bases at J; junction bases unmatched: 5. The CDR3 has 14 residues. The CDR3 nucleotides are TGTGCCAGCTCCCGCCGGGACAGGGACACTGAAGCTTTCTTT. Translation gives CASSRRDRDTEAFF.

This sequence joins TRBV5-1 and TRBJ2-7; the D gene is possibly TRBD1 (6 bases). Germline CDR1 reads SGHRS; CDR2 reads YFSETQ. The CDR3 totals 14 residues. V was shortened by 2 bases and J by 2 bases, with 11 bases between the two germline ends. The CDR3 here is CASSFTGPPYEQYF. In DNA form, the CDR3 reads TGCGCCAGCAGCTTTACAGGGCCGCCCTACGAGCAGTACTTC. Full variable domain (missing parts from reference TRBV5-1 and TRBJ2-7): KAGVTQTPRYLIKTRGQQVTLSCSPISGHRSVSWYQQTPGQGLQFLFEYFSETQRNKGNFPGRFSGRQFSNSRSEMNVSTLELGDSALYLCASSFTGPPYEQYFGPGTRLTVT.

The chain recombines TRBV7-9 with TRBJ2-4; D is possibly TRBD1 (6 bases). CDR1 is SEHNR and CDR2 is FQNEAQ in the germline V gene (reference sequence). The CDR3 extends over 14 amino acids. Trimming took off 1 base at V and 9 bases at J, with 13 bases between the two ends. CDR3 in amino acids: CASSLVQGNFIQYF. The CDR3 DNA reads as TGTGCCAGCAGCTTAGTACAGGGAAACTTCATTCAGTACTTC.

This clone was observed a few times. V gene TRBV28 combines with J gene TRBJ1-3; 8 bases map to TRBD1. J lost 4 bases, V lost 1 base, and 6 bases had no gene match. Germline lookup yields CDR1 MDHEN and CDR2 SYDVKM. This CDR3 is built from 16 residues. CDR3 residues: CASSLSAGGPGNTIYF. Here the CDR3 DNA reads TGTGCCAGCAGTTTATCCGCAGGGGGCCCCGGAAACACCATATATTTT. The full variable domain, rest sourced from reference TRBV28 and TRBJ1-3, is DVKVTQSSRYLVKRTGEKVFLECVQDMDHENMFWYRQDPGLGLRLIYFSYDVKMKEKGDIPEGYSVSREKKERFSLILESASTNQTSMYLCASSLSAGGPGNTIYFGEGSWLTVV.

This clone has a handful of counts. The CDR3 sequence: CASSGGLAGAASYEQYF. Here the CDR3 DNA reads TGTGCCAGTAGTGGGGGACTAGCGGGAGCGGCCTCCTACGAGCAGTACTTC. This chain uses TRBV19 with TRBJ2-7, with TRBD2 matching over 14 bases. V was pared by 5 bases and J by 0 bases, with 6 bases of the junction left unmatched. From germline, CDR1 is LNHDA and CDR2 SQIVND (reference sequence). The CDR3 is 17 residues long.

The J gene is TRBJ1-1, the V gene TRBV15; D may be TRBD1 (5 bases). Germline values: CDR1 LNHNV, CDR2 YYDKDF (reference sequence). The CDR3 runs to 14 residues. V gave up 5 bases and J gave up 0 bases, with 10 bases separating them. CDR3 amino acids: CATSSGYMNTEAFF. CDR3 sequence (DNA): TGTGCCACCAGCTCAGGGTATATGAACACTGAAGCTTTCTTT.

The rearrangement joins TRBV5-4 to TRBJ2-7, with TRBD1 as a possible D gene (6 bases). Trimming removed 0 bases at V and 0 bases at J, with 10 bases between. The CDR3 length is 15 residues. The V gene's germline CDR1 is SGHNT and CDR2 YYREEE (reference sequence). Here the CDR3 DNA reads TGTGCCAGCAGCTTGGGACAGGCTACCTCCTACGAGCAGTACTTC. It specifies CASSLGQATSYEQYF.

This chain links TRBV5-1 with TRBJ2-2; 7 bases are a match to TRBD2. The CDR3 is made up of 17 amino acids. Germline CDR1 is SGHRS and CDR2 is YFSETQ. The V segment lost 2 bases and the J segment 4 bases; nucleotides outside the gene matches: 11. The CDR3, as DNA: TGCGCCAGCAGCTTTGGCAGAGGAGCGGGAACCACCGGGGAGCTGTTTTTT. Translating it yields CASSFGRGAGTTGELFF.

The gene calls are TRBV27 and TRBJ2-7; 7 nucleotides agree with TRBD1. The CDR3 runs 14 residues. The V gene's germline CDR1 is MNHEY and CDR2 SMNVEV (reference sequence). After removal of 4 bases from V and 2 bases from J, the junction contained 5 bases not matched to a gene. For the CDR3, the DNA is TGTGCCAGCAGTTCGGGCAGGGGGACCTACGAGCAGTACTTC. This gives the protein CASSSGRGTYEQYF.

The chain links TRBV6-5 to TRBJ1-2; a possible D gene is TRBD1 (5 bases). CDR1 is MNHEY and CDR2 is SVGAGI in the germline V gene. CDR3 size: 13 residues. Between the trimmed V and J ends, which lost 6 bases and 2 bases, there was a span of 10 bases. Here the CDR3 DNA reads TGTGCCAGCAGAACGACAGCCAACTATGGCTACACCTTC. It encodes CASRTTANYGYTF.

This clone was detected only once. V and J are TRBV5-4 and TRBJ2-7; no definite D call. V lost 4 bases, J lost 2 bases, and 10 bases lay in between. The CDR3 runs 13 residues. The germline gives CDR1 SGHNT, CDR2 YYREEE (reference sequence). The CDR3 protein is CASSAMVTYEQYF. In DNA, the CDR3 is TGTGCCAGCAGCGCGATGGTAACCTACGAGCAGTACTTC.

The J gene is TRBJ2-7, the V gene TRBV4-1, with D tentatively TRBD1 (6 bases). The CDR3 consists of 15 residues. V lost 2 bases and J lost 2, with 13 bases in between. Germline loops: CDR1 MGHRA, CDR2 YSYEKL. CDR3 in amino acids: CASSQLRGHPYEQYF. The CDR3, as DNA: TGCGCCAGCAGCCAACTCAGGGGTCACCCCTACGAGCAGTACTTC.

As to this clone: The conserved closing phenylalanine or tryptophan is absent in this CDR3, likely reflecting a read error. The CDR3 sequence: CASRGTGGNYGYTL. CDR3 in DNA: TGTGCCAGCAGAGGGACAGGGGGGAACTATGGCTACACCCTC. The chain uses TRBV2 and TRBJ1-2, with 11 bases identical to TRBD1. V lost 6 bases and J lost 2; bases outside the gene matches: 2. From germline, CDR1 is SNHLY and CDR2 FYNNEI. This CDR3 has 14 residues.

The chain joins TRBV7-2 to TRBJ2-3, with TRBD2 matching over 7 bases. The CDR3 runs 14 residues. With V trimmed by 6 bases and J by 2 bases, 5 bases remained unmatched. The germline CDR1 and CDR2 sequences are SGHTA and FQGNSA. As DNA, the CDR3 is TGTGCCAGCAGTCGGACTAGTCACACAGATACGCAGTATTTT. Translated, it gives CASSRTSHTDTQYF.

The J gene is TRBJ2-1, the V gene TRBV6-5, with D hard to call. The CDR3 is 15 residues long. CDR1 is MNHEY, CDR2 SVGAGI, per germline. V lost 0 bases, J lost 3 bases, and 9 bases lay in between. CDR3 residues: CASSYSRYGYNEQFF. CDR3 sequence (DNA): TGTGCCAGCAGTTACTCGAGGTACGGCTACAATGAGCAGTTCTTC.

The CDR3 DNA is TGCGCCAGCAGCCCCTGGGGGGGGGAAAAACTGTTTTTT. It is translated as CASSPWGGEKLFF. The chain joins TRBV4-1 to TRBJ1-4, with a tentative D call TRBD1 (5 bases). The CDR3 consists of 13 residues. CDR1 and CDR2 from the germline V gene are MGHRA and YSYEKL. With 4 bases removed from V and 8 bases from J, the gap between germline ends came to 11 bases.

This clone has more than one count but fewer than ten. The chain has TRBV5-1 and TRBJ2-5; 8 bases align to TRBD1. Germline assignment: CDR1 SGHRS and CDR2 YFSETQ. This CDR3 is 14 amino acids long. V lost 5 bases, J lost 5 bases, and 8 bases stayed unmatched. The CDR3 reads CASSSPGGAETQYF. The CDR3 DNA sequence: TGCGCCAGCAGTTCTCCAGGGGGCGCCGAGACCCAGTACTTC.

The rearrangement joins TRBV6-5 to TRBJ2-7, with 8 bases identical to TRBD1. Per germline, CDR1 MNHEY and CDR2 SVGAGI. The CDR3 runs to 15 residues. Trimming at V came to 7 bases and at J to 5 bases, leaving 13 bases not matched to a gene. Here the CDR3 reads CASTRRGQGLHEQYF. CDR3 bases: TGTGCCAGCACCAGACGCGGACAGGGTCTCCACGAGCAGTACTTC.

The table lists this clone with a count of one. This chain links TRBV7-9 with TRBJ1-3, with TRBD1 as a possible D gene (5 bases). This CDR3 is built from 15 residues. V lost 3 bases, J lost 0 bases, and 9 bases lay in between. Germline V gene data show CDR1 as SEHNR and CDR2 as FQNEAQ (reference sequence). CDR3 sequence: CASSFTTGSGNTIYF. As DNA, the CDR3 is TGTGCCAGCAGCTTCACAACAGGCTCTGGAAACACCATATATTTT.

The chain links TRBV9 to TRBJ2-3, with a weak D call TRBD2 (5 bases). This CDR3 region has 15 residues. The V end was cut by 0 bases, the J end by 5 bases, with 13 bases between. CDR1 is SGDLS and CDR2 is YYNGEE in the germline V gene. CDR3 sequence (DNA): TGTGCCAGCAGCGTAGAGGTGGGAGTCTTAGATACGCAGTATTTT. Amino acid sequence: CASSVEVGVLDTQYF.

The sample holds one count of this clone. The chain is built from TRBV9 and TRBJ2-3, with 7 bases fitting TRBD1. Trimming took 3 bases from V and 3 from J; bases not matched to a gene: 7. The CDR3 sequence is 15 residues long. Germline V lookup: CDR1 SGDLS, CDR2 YYNGEE. CDR3 nucleotides: TGTGCCAGCAGCGCTACAGGGGAAACAACAGATACGCAGTATTTT. Protein product: CASSATGETTDTQYF.

The CDR3 is CASRPTGGKGQPQHF. The CDR3 DNA sequence: TGTGCCAGCAGGCCTACAGGGGGCAAGGGCCAGCCCCAGCATTTT. The chain employs TRBV6-5 and TRBJ1-5, with 9 bases fitting TRBD1. The trim removed 6 bases at V and 7 bases at J, leaving 10 bases unmatched. Germline-derived CDR1 and CDR2 are MNHEY and SVGAGI. The CDR3 runs to 15 residues.